Listed here is a single T cell receptor (beta chain). Antigen unknown. A much larger clone is a single base away; this may be a read error. Sample-barcoded 5' priming and a J-beta primer mix drove a second PCR of roughly 6 to 12 cycles. TCRdb reprocessed the 5' RACE reads with MiXCR, giving one entry per CDR3 protein. The repertoire holds about 640,000 distinct CDR3 sequences, 58% seen once, with 30% to 40% in the top ten. The data were obtained in a study of blood T cells in healthy people across ages. Study findings and constraints: As naive T cell percentage varied, TCR beta diversity correlated strongly with it.

V dropped 4 bases and J dropped 4 bases, with 19 bases sitting between them. Germline CDR1 and CDR2: SGHVS and FQNEAQ. The CDR3 is made up of 16 amino acids. The V call is TRBV7-8, the J call TRBJ1-2; the D gene is possibly TRBD1 (6 bases). This sequence was found in a man in his fifties or sixties in good health. Sequencing was done on a sample of blood. CDR3 protein: CASSSRRGSRTYGYTF. CDR3 DNA: TGTGCCAGCAGCTCACGCAGGGGATCTAGGACCTATGGCTACACCTTC. Drawing the rest from reference TRBV7-8 and TRBJ1-2, the complete variable domain is GAGVSQSPRYKVAKRGQDVALRCDPISGHVSLFWYQQALGQGPEFLTYFQNEAQLDKSGLPSDRFFAERPEGSVSTLKIQRTQQEDSAVYLCASSSRRGSRTYGYTFGSGTRLTVV.